The T cell receptor (beta chain) under discussion was sequenced for a study of blood T cell repertoires in COVID-19. At the level of the study: Researchers got acute and convalescent COVID-19 samples from the United States, Italy and Spain. The cDNA or gDNA used as material had been derived from T cells, B-cell-depleted T cells, or PBMCs.

As handled by the study authors: For nucleated cells, counts were estimated from reference gene primer amplification. Sequencing was performed with immunoSEQ multiplex PCR; in TCRdb, only in-frame clones are kept and a portion is missing. D and trimming come from the DNA, and the V and J calls and clone size come from that table. Of 130,000 to 150,000 clones in the sample, around 87% were seen once. Participants' own reports of clinical history determined their cohort assignment. This CDR3 region has 15 residues. V lost 0 bases, J lost 0 bases, and 7 bases lay in between. The germline V gene has CDR1 SGHTA and CDR2 FQGTGA.

The clonotype was recovered from a woman in her 30s with acute COVID-19. The chain employs TRBV7-3 and TRBJ2-3; D is perhaps TRBD2 (5 bases). Sequenced material: PBMCs or T cells enriched from blood (not recorded which). The CDR3 DNA sequence: TGTGCCAGCAGCTTAACCGGCGGGAGCACAGATACGCAGTATTTT. It translates to CASSLTGGSTDTQYF.